The entry below describes one TCR beta chain. The sample holds a few counts of this clonotype. What antigen it recognizes has not been identified. Base-call qualities are not available, and no considerably larger clone is one nucleotide away. Ophthalmopathy patients had moderately to severely active disease, Clinical Activity Score of at least 3, NOSPECS grade of at least 4, and duration under 3 months. The study excluded patients with uncontrolled infections, other autoimmune diseases, pregnancy or lactation. Clinical symptoms, serum thyroxine and TRAb, thyroid ultrasound, and orbital computed tomography formed the basis for the diagnoses. Ficoll-Paque density gradient centrifugation was used to isolate PBMCs from around 9.1 ml of fresh peripheral blood. Total RNA was extracted using Trizol reagent, and RNA quality was assessed on an Agilent 2100 Bioanalyzer. The TCR beta CDR3 regions were amplified from the RNA transcripts. The TCR CDR3 was subjected to a first round of RT-PCR using the HTBI primer set and the Qiagen OneStep RT-PCR kit. The libraries were constructed in a second round of multiplex PCR and then size-selected and purified. The libraries were sequenced on an Illumina HiSeq2000 using paired-end 100 bp reads. Per the source publication's procedure: SOAPnuke was used to process the raw data, throwing out any read that contained adapters or uncalled bases, had a mean Phred below 15, or lacked an exact constant-primer or identifier match. High-quality paired reads were merged with COPE v1.2.5, and unique nucleotide sequences were defined as clonotypes. MiTCR v1.1 was used to align clonotypes to the IMGT TRBV, TRBD and TRBJ reference segments. Analysis was restricted to V-J combinations with a frequency above 0.0001, which covered over 98% of repertoires. The TCS score was defined as the ratio of F50 (clonal expansion) to E x V (chaos), calculated using BLOSUM62-based TCRdist between CDR3 peptides within each V-J. Welch's t-statistics and random forest reduced roughly 500 V-J features to about 13, which were used in a naive Bayes classifier (R e1071). TCRdb ran its own pipeline on the public reads, namely fastp trimming at Q25 and MiXCR clone calling, and kept in-frame beta chains. Each CDR3 protein appears once, grouped with its most common genes and DNA. What appears here as the V and J calls and clone size reflects TCRdb's work, not the paper's. The sample profile shows hundreds of thousands of distinct CDR3 sequences; roughly 15% of them were found once. The top ten clonotypes cover almost 35% of the sample.

V has 6 bases trimmed and J has 5 bases trimmed; junction bases matching no gene number 8. The CDR3 runs 16 residues from the cysteine to the phenylalanine. Solely the CDR3 DNA is kept, with 48 bases framed from the first base. The CDR1 and CDR2 encoded by the germline V gene are SGHVS and FQNEAQ. The data were taken from a study of T cells in Graves' hyperthyroidism and ophthalmopathy (dated by TCRdb to between 2018 and 2020). Regarding the study in general: Peripheral blood was collected at initial diagnosis, before any treatment. To identify TCR V-J signatures that set the groups apart, the researchers used a discovery cohort of 100 patients, made up of 40 to 45 with Graves' ophthalmopathy and 57 with stable Graves' hyperthyroidism. For training and testing, the approximately 92 patients in the discovery cohort were randomly divided in a 7:3 ratio. The paper reports TCR Vbeta CDR3 sequencing of approximately 130 peripheral blood samples: 40 to 45 ophthalmopathy, fewer than 85 hyperthyroidism and approximately 17 progressor patients. The study also compared thyroid tissue and blood T-cell repertoires from 5 to 7 Graves' hyperthyroidism patients. Prospective prediction of ophthalmopathy was tested in an independent validation cohort of 18 to 20 hyperthyroidism patients and 17 patients who later progressed to ophthalmopathy. Once sampling was done, hyperthyroidism patients were given methimazole at a starting dose of 30 mg daily, whereas ophthalmopathy patients were given high-dose intravenous methylprednisolone. The paper as a whole reports these results and caveats: In validation, progression to ophthalmopathy was predicted by the model with 70.59% sensitivity and 72% to 85% specificity, a median of roughly 6.4 months before onset. In cross-validation, a model built on a 13 V-J signature told ophthalmopathy apart from stable hyperthyroidism with approximately 90% sensitivity and roughly 81% specificity, and in testing the same model reached 80%/75%. Sample size was not statistically predetermined, and blinding of investigators to group allocation was not performed. Most expanded thyroid clonotypes (frequency above 0.001) were also detected in blood, a finding suggesting that blood repertoires may reflect thyroid immune responses.

The sequence is built from TRBV7-8 and TRBJ2-2, with 11 bases matching TRBD2. The receptor comes from a woman in her thirties or forties with Graves' ophthalmopathy. Sample: blood. CDR3 loop: CASRVFSGRETGELFF. The nucleotides are TGTGCCAGCAGAGTGTTTAGCGGGAGGGAGACCGGGGAGCTGTTTTTT. The full variable domain, completed from the reference TRBV7-8 and TRBJ2-2 proteins outside the CDR3, reads GAGVSQSPRYKVAKRGQDVALRCDPISGHVSLFWYQQALGQGPEFLTYFQNEAQLDKSGLPSDRFFAERPEGSVSTLKIQRTQQEDSAVYLCASRVFSGRETGELFFGEGSRLTVL.